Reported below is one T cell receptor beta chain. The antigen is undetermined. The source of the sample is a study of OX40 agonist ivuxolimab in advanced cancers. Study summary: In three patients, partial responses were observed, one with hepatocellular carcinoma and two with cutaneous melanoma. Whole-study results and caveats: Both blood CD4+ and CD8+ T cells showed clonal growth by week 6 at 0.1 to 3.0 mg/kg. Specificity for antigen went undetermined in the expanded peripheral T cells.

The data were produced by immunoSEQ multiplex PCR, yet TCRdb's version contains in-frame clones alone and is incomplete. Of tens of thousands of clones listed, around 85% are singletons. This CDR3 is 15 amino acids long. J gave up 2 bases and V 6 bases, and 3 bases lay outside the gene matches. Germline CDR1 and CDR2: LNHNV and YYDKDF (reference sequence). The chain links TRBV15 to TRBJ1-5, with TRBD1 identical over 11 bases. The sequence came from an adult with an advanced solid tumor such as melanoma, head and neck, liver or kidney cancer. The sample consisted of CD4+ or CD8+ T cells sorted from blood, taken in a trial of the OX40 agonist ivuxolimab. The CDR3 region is CATRGTGGGNQPQHF. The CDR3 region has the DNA TGTGCCACCAGAGGGACAGGGGGGGGCAATCAGCCCCAGCATTTT. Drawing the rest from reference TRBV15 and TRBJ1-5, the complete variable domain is DAMVIQNPRYQVTQFGKPVTLSCSQTLNHNVMYWYQQKSSQAPKLLFHYYDKDFNNEADTPDNFQSRRPNTSFCFLDIRSPGLGDTAMYLCATRGTGGGNQPQHFGDGTRLSIL.